One and the same sample provided the 10 T cell receptor beta chains below, sequenced in a study of T cell repertoires in cytomegalovirus infection. TCRdb reprocessed the reads with MiXCR, giving one entry per CDR3 protein. The sample holds some 940,000 distinct CDR3 sequences, about a third seen once. These receptors have no known antigen. The sequenced sample was cultured CD8+ T cells from PBMCs, obtained from culture after CMV antigen stimulation. These receptors originate from a human donor in good health (CMV status not recorded). Some clones in this sample may be carry-over from other donors' samples.

This clonotype appeared a few times. The genes are TRBV20-1 and TRBJ2-1; D is unresolved. Trimming stripped 1 base from V and 11 bases from J, with 15 bases between. This CDR3 comprises 13 residues. Germline lookup yields CDR1 DFQATT and CDR2 SNEGSKA (reference sequence). The CDR3, as DNA: TGCAGTGCTAGAGGGCCATCCGGAATTAAGCAGTTCTTC. It is translated as CSARGPSGIKQFF.

This clonotype was recorded many times. V and J are TRBV7-6 and TRBJ2-7; D gene uncertain. Germline V gene sequence: CDR1 SGHVS, CDR2 FNYEAQ. The CDR3 extends over 12 amino acids. With 1 base removed from V and 6 bases from J, the gap between germline ends came to 7 bases. The CDR3 loop is CASSLVPGEQYF. The DNA for the CDR3 is TGTGCCAGCAGCTTAGTACCGGGCGAGCAGTACTTC.

This clonotype turned up a few times. The V call is TRBV6-2 or TRBV6-3, the J call TRBJ2-6; maybe TRBD1 (6 bases). Trimming pared 1 base from V and 2 bases from J, leaving 15 bases between. The CDR3 runs 18 residues. Germline values: CDR1 MNHEY, CDR2 SVGEGT. This CDR3 is CASSYLTTGWTGANVLTF. The CDR3 DNA is TGTGCCAGCAGTTACTTGACGACAGGATGGACTGGGGCCAACGTCCTGACTTTC.

CDR3 DNA sequence: TGTGCCAGCAGTCGAGGACAGGCCTACGAGCAGTACGTC. This translates into CASSRGQAYEQYV. V gene TRBV6-2 or TRBV6-3 combines with J gene TRBJ2-7; the match to TRBD1 covers 7 bases. The CDR3 spans 13 residues. From germline, CDR1 is MNHEY and CDR2 SVGEGT. V lost 5 bases, J lost 2 bases, and 3 bases stayed unmatched.

A few counts support this clonotype. The V and J genes are TRBV7-2 and TRBJ1-1; 9 bases line up with TRBD1. CDR3 length: 15 amino acids. V shed 5 bases, J shed 5 bases, and the junction held 9 bases outside the gene matches. Germline V gene data show CDR1 as SGHTA and CDR2 as FQGNSA. The CDR3 DNA follows: TGTGCCAGCAGCCTAACGACAGGGGGTGGAACTGAAGCTTTCTTT. Translated: CASSLTTGGGTEAFF.

This chain links TRBV4-1 with TRBJ1-1, with TRBD1 matching 8 bases. V lost 1 base, J lost 2 bases, and 3 bases stayed unmatched. CDR3 length equals 15 residues. CDR1 and CDR2 from the germline V gene are MGHRA and YSYEKL. CDR3 amino acids: CASSQAGQANTEAFF. The CDR3 DNA reads TGCGCCAGCAGCCAAGCGGGACAGGCTAACACTGAAGCTTTCTTT.

This clonotype occurred a few times. The chain has TRBV5-1 and TRBJ2-2, with 7 positions matching TRBD1. Per germline, CDR1 SGHRS and CDR2 YFSETQ. Trimming took 2 bases from V and 4 from J; bases not matched to a gene: 8. The CDR3 consists of 16 residues. The CDR3 DNA sequence: TGCGCCAGCAGCTTCCCCCGGGACAGCATCACCGGGGAGCTGTTTTTT. Protein sequence: CASSFPRDSITGELFF.

This clonotype was recorded a few times. The J gene is TRBJ1-1, the V gene TRBV6-5; D is perhaps TRBD1 (6 bases). Trimming pared 2 bases from V and 1 base from J, leaving 11 bases between. The CDR3 totals 15 residues. In germline, CDR1 is MNHEY, CDR2 SVGAGI. This chain's CDR3 is CASSYTGHTNTEAFF. In DNA, the CDR3 is TGTGCCAGCAGTTACACGGGACATACGAACACTGAAGCTTTCTTT.

The chain recombines TRBV5-6 with TRBJ2-3; maybe TRBD2 (5 bases). Germline V gene lookup returns CDR1 SGHDT and CDR2 YYEEEE. Trimming cost V 4 bases and J 2 bases, with 17 bases left between them. CDR3 length: 16 residues. CDR3 nucleotide sequence: TGTGCCAGCAGCCCTATCCGGGGAGTTTACACAGATACGCAGTATTTT. Translation gives CASSPIRGVYTDTQYF.

This chain joins TRBV20-1 and TRBJ2-2; 9 nucleotides line up with TRBD1. With 3 bases clipped from V and 0 bases from J, the junction kept 5 bases outside the gene matches. The CDR3 consists of 16 residues. Germline V lookup: CDR1 DFQATT, CDR2 SNEGSKA (reference sequence). The CDR3 nucleotides are TGCAGTGCTAGGGACAGGGGCGATTCGAACACCGGGGAGCTGTTTTTT. Protein product: CSARDRGDSNTGELFF.